The 7 T cell receptor beta chains below were found in one sample sequenced in a study of cytomegalovirus exposure and HLA in healthy donors. Researchers ran the PCR with 60 Vbeta and 13 Jbeta primers. This table comes from immunoSEQ multiplex PCR, and its TCRdb copy is limited to in-frame clones, with some not included. The repertoire table contains about 130,000 clones. Sequenced: PBMCs. The receptors shown here come from a man younger than 35 in good health and CMV-seronegative.

A remark on this clone: Its ends do not fully match the called genes, so a read error is possible. V and J are TRBV27 and TRBJ2-7; D is ambiguous. The CDR3 length is 13 residues. Looked up from germline, CDR1 is MNHEY and CDR2 is SMNVEV (reference sequence). The CDR3: CASSLSFSYEQYF. The CDR3 DNA sequence: TGTGCCAGCAGTCTATCCTTCTCCTACGAGCAGTACTTC.

The chain links TRBV28 to TRBJ1-4, with D possibly being TRBD1 (6 bases). The V end lost 3 bases, the J end lost 9 bases, and 14 bases lay between the germline ends. Germline CDR1 is MDHEN and CDR2 is SYDVKM. CDR3 length: 14 residues. CDR3 loop: CASSFFRGVKKLFF. The CDR3 DNA reads as TGTGCCAGCAGTTTTTTCAGGGGAGTGAAAAAACTGTTTTTT.

V and J are TRBV11-3 and TRBJ1-1, with D perhaps TRBD1 (6 bases). V was trimmed by 3 bases and J by 11 bases, leaving 10 bases between them. The CDR3 runs 11 residues. Per germline, CDR1 SGHNT and CDR2 YENEEA. The CDR3 sequence is CASSLKGVAFF. The CDR3 DNA is TGTGCCAGCAGCTTGAAGGGGGTGGCTTTCTTT.

This chain links TRBV28 with TRBJ2-7; a possible D gene is TRBD2 (7 bases). V was clipped by 5 bases and J by 6 bases, with 11 bases between them. The CDR3 is 12 residues long. Per germline, CDR1 MDHEN and CDR2 SYDVKM. As DNA, the CDR3 is TGTGCCAGCAGTGGGGGGGCTTCCGAGCAGTACTTC. It is translated as CASSGGASEQYF.

The V and J genes are TRBV5-4 and TRBJ1-1; possible D gene TRBD1, 6 bases. Germline CDR1 SGHNT, CDR2 YYREEE (reference sequence). Trimming pared 4 bases from V and 0 bases from J, leaving 10 bases between. The CDR3 sequence is 14 residues long. CDR3 DNA sequence: TGTGCCAGCAGCATAGGGGGGGTGAACACTGAAGCTTTCTTT. It yields the protein CASSIGGVNTEAFF.

The chain has TRBV7-2 and TRBJ1-4; D may be TRBD1 (6 bases). This CDR3 spans 14 amino acids. In germline, CDR1 is SGHTA, CDR2 FQGNSA. The germline V and J ends were trimmed by 3 bases and 6 bases, with 11 bases remaining between them. CDR3 loop: CASSFSGVHEKLFF. Here the CDR3 DNA reads TGTGCCAGCAGCTTTTCAGGGGTCCATGAAAAACTGTTTTTT.

The chain couples TRBV28 to TRBJ2-2, with 7 bases identical to TRBD1. V was pared by 8 bases and J by 5 bases, with 17 bases of the junction left unmatched. Germline V gives CDR1 MDHEN, CDR2 SYDVKM. The CDR3 consists of 17 residues. CDR3 bases: TGTGCCAGCCGAATCCCAGGGGGTAGGGAAGGGACCGGGGAGCTGTTTTTT. Translating gives CASRIPGGREGTGELFF.